This T cell receptor (beta chain) emerged from a study of blood T cell repertoires in COVID-19. Background on the study: Sites across the United States, Italy and Spain contributed samples from acute and convalescent COVID-19. T cells, B-cell-depleted T cells, or PBMCs provided the cDNA or gDNA that served as material.

Seattle-derived patients entered the study during active infection and were followed longitudinally. As handled by the study authors: Reference gene primer amplification gave estimated nucleated cell counts. Produced via immunoSEQ multiplex PCR; TCRdb's table is partial and in-frame only. That table furnishes V, J and clone size, whereas the DNA furnished D and trimming. The table includes a few hundred thousand clones, over 85% detected once. This TCR was sampled from a woman aged 25 to 45 with COVID-19, enrolled during active disease. What was sequenced was peripheral blood.

CDR3 region: CAWRGQSNTEAFF. CDR3 sequence (DNA): TGTGCCTGGAGGGGACAGTCGAACACTGAAGCTTTCTTT. The V call is TRBV30, the J call TRBJ1-1; 7 bases agree with TRBD1. The CDR3 is made up of 13 amino acids. V shed 3 bases, J shed 1 base, and the junction held 2 bases outside the gene matches. Germline CDR1 GTSNPN, CDR2 SVGIG (reference sequence). The full variable domain, in which reference TRBV30 and TRBJ1-1 provide the parts outside the CDR3, is SQTIHQWPATLVQPVGSPLSLECTVEGTSNPNLYWYRQAAGRGLQLLFYSVGIGQISSEVPQNLSASRPQDRQFILSSKKLLLSDSGFYLCAWRGQSNTEAFFGQGTRLTVV.